Below are 11 T cell receptor beta chains sequenced from a single sample in a study of OX40 agonist ivuxolimab in advanced cancers. Sequenced by immunoSEQ multiplex PCR; TCRdb stores in-frame clones only, minus some. The sample lists under 85,000 clones, over 75% occurring once. The sequenced sample was CD4+ or CD8+ T cells sorted from blood, obtained in a trial of the OX40 agonist ivuxolimab. These receptors came from an adult with an advanced solid tumor such as melanoma, head and neck, liver or kidney cancer.

This chain uses TRBV18 with TRBJ2-2; a possible D gene is TRBD1 (6 bases). Germline V CDR1 and CDR2: KGHSH, LQKENI. The V end lost 5 bases, the J end lost 1 base, and 11 bases lay between the germline ends. CDR3 length: 15 residues. The DNA for the CDR3 is TGTGCCAGCTCAGAAACGACAGGGAACACCGGGGAGCTGTTTTTT. It codes for CASSETTGNTGELFF.

The chain combines TRBV7-3 with TRBJ2-3; tentatively, D is TRBD2 (6 bases). V lost 2 bases to trimming and J lost 2 bases, with 11 bases between them. Germline CDR1 and CDR2: SGHTA and FQGTGA. CDR3 length equals 15 residues. Written as DNA, the CDR3 is TGTGCCAGCAGCTTATTGGGGGGAGCCACAGATACGCAGTATTTT. Its protein is CASSLLGGATDTQYF.

The gene calls are TRBV4-2 and TRBJ1-2, with TRBD1 identical over 10 bases. After removal of 4 bases from V and 7 bases from J, the junction contained 15 bases not matched to a gene. CDR1 and CDR2 (germline): LGHNA, YNFKEQ. The CDR3 runs to 17 residues. The DNA for the CDR3 is TGTGCCAGCAGCCGATCCGGGACAGGGGATATTGATGGTGGCTACACCTTC. Translated: CASSRSGTGDIDGGYTF.

Concerning this clone: Mismatch with germline at one junction end may stem from a read error. This sequence joins TRBV6-1 and TRBJ2-7; D uncertain. The CDR3 spans 13 residues. Germline V gene sequence: CDR1 MNHNS, CDR2 SASEGT. The chain's CDR3 is CASREGRNYEQYF. The CDR3 region has the DNA TGTGCCAGCAGGGAAGGCAGGAATTACGAGCAGTACTTC.

The genes are TRBV5-1 and TRBJ2-3; D is unclear. There are 14 residues in the CDR3. CDR1 is SGHRS and CDR2 is YFSETQ in the germline V gene. Trimming cost V 4 bases and J 2 bases, with 11 bases left between them. DNA for the CDR3: TGCGCCAGCAGCCTTAGCTGGAACACAGATACGCAGTATTTT. This translates into CASSLSWNTDTQYF.

This clone was seen just once. This chain connects TRBV11-2 to TRBJ2-3; TRBD2 agrees at 8 bases. CDR1 SGHAT and CDR2 FQNNGV come from the germline V gene. CDR3 length equals 15 residues. V dropped 2 bases and J dropped 1; count of bases not matched to a gene: 2. CDR3 residues: CASSLTSGGTDTQYF. The CDR3 nucleotides read TGTGCCAGCAGCTTAACTAGCGGTGGCACAGATACGCAGTATTTT.

J is TRBJ2-1 and V is TRBV9; no clear D gene. Germline V gene lookup returns CDR1 SGDLS and CDR2 YYNGEE. Between the trimmed V and J ends, which lost 0 bases and 8 bases, there was a span of 15 bases. This CDR3 has 15 amino acids. Here the CDR3 DNA reads TGTGCCAGCAGCGTAGCTTCGTCTATAACGGATGAGCAGTTCTTC. This encodes CASSVASSITDEQFF.

This chain connects TRBV30 to TRBJ2-5; 7 bases map to TRBD2. This CDR3 contains 12 residues. V dropped 5 bases and J dropped 7; count of bases not matched to a gene: 7. CDR1 and CDR2 (germline): GTSNPN, SVGIG (reference sequence). CDR3 loop: CAWGLDSGTQYF. The DNA for the CDR3 is TGTGCCTGGGGACTAGATTCCGGGACCCAGTACTTC. Complete variable domain (other parts from reference TRBV30 and TRBJ2-5): SQTIHQWPATLVQPVGSPLSLECTVEGTSNPNLYWYRQAAGRGLQLLFYSVGIGQISSEVPQNLSASRPQDRQFILSSKKLLLSDSGFYLCAWGLDSGTQYFGPGTRLLVL.

The genes are TRBV11-2 and TRBJ1-2; D call uncertain. V was cut by 0 bases and J by 1 base, with 15 bases left in between. The CDR3 runs 17 residues. Germline lookup yields CDR1 SGHAT and CDR2 FQNNGV. The CDR3 protein is CASSLDPGSGVNYGYTF. The CDR3 DNA is TGTGCCAGCAGCTTAGATCCTGGTAGCGGGGTTAACTATGGCTACACCTTC.

The V and J genes are TRBV9 and TRBJ2-1; no clear D. V was shortened by 0 bases and J by 5 bases, with 9 bases between the two germline ends. CDR1 and CDR2 from the germline V gene are SGDLS and YYNGEE. The CDR3 spans 14 residues. Written as DNA, the CDR3 is TGTGCCAGCAGCGTAGATCCTGTTAACAATGAGCAGTTCTTC. Its translation: CASSVDPVNNEQFF.

This chain uses TRBV4-1 with TRBJ2-1; 10 nucleotides agree with TRBD1. J was trimmed by 4 bases and V by 6 bases; bases with no gene match: 3. The germline gives CDR1 MGHRA, CDR2 YSYEKL. The CDR3 spans 14 residues. The CDR3 DNA sequence: TGCGCCAGCAGTCCGGGACAGGGGTACAATGAGCAGTTCTTC. Residues: CASSPGQGYNEQFF.